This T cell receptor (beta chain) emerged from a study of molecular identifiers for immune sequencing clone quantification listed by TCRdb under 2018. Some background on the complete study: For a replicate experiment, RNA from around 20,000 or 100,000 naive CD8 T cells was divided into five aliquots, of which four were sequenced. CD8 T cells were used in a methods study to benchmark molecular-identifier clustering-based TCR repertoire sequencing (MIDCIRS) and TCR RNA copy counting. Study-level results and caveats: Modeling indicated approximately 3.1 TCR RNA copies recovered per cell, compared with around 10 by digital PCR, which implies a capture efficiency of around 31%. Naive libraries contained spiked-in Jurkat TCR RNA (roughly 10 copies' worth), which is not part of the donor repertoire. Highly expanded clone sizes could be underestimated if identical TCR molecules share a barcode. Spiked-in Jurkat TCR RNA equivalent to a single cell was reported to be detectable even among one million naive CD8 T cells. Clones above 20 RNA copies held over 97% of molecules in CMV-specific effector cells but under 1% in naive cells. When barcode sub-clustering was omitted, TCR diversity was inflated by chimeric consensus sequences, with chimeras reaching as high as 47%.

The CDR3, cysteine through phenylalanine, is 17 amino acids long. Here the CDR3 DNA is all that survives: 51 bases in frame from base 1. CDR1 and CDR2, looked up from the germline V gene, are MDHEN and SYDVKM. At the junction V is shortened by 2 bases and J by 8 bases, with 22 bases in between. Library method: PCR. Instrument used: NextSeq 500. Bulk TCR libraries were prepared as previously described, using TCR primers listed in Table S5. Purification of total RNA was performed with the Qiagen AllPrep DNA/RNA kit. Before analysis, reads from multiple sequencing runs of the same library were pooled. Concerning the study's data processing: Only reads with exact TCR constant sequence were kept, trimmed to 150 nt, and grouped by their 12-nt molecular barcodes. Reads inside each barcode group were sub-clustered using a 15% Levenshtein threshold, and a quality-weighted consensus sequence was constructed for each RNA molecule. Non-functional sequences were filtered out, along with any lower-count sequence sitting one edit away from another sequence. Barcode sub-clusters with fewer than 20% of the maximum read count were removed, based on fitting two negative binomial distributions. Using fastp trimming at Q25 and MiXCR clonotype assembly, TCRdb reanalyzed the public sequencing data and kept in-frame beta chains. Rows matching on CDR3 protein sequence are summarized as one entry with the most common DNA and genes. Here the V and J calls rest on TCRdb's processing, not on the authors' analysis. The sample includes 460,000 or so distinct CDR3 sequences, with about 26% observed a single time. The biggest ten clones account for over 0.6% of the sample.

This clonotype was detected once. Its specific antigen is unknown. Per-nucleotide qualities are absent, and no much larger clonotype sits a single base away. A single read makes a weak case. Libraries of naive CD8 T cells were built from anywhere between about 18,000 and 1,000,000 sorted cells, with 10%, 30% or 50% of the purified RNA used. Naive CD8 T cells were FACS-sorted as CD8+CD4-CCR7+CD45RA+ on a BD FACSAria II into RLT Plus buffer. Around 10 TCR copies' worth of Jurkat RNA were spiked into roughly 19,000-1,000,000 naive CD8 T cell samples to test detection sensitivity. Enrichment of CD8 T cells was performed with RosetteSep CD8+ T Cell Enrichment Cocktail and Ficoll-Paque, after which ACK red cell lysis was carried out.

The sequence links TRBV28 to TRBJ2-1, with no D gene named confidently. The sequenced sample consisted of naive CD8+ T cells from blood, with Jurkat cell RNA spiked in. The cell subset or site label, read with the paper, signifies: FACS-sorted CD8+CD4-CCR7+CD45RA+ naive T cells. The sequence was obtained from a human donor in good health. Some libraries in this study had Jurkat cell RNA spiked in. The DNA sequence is TGTGCCAGCAGTTTAAGTCTCGGGCCCGACTCCTCCCATGAGCAGTTCTTC. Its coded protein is CASSLSLGPDSSHEQFF.